Presented here are 3 T cell receptor beta chains from one specimen sequenced in a study of blood T cell repertoires in COVID-19. TCRdb's table, derived via immunoSEQ multiplex PCR, lists solely in-frame clones and lacks some. The data contain 250,000 to 350,000 clones, about 88% of them singletons. Sequencing input: peripheral blood. The origin of the receptors is a woman between 65 and 79 years old with COVID-19, enrolled during active disease.

This clone was seen only once. The chain employs TRBV29-1 and TRBJ1-2; D gene ambiguous. The CDR3 loop spans 10 amino acids. Germline V lookup: CDR1 SQVTM, CDR2 ANQGSEA. The CDR3: CSVDTYGYTF. The DNA of the CDR3 is TGCTCAGTTGATACCTATGGCTACACCTTC.

V usage is TRBV4-3 and J usage is TRBJ1-2; 9 nucleotides match TRBD1. With 3 bases clipped from V and 2 bases from J, the junction kept 4 bases outside the gene matches. Germline V gives CDR1 LGHNA, CDR2 YSLEER. This CDR3 has 15 amino acids. CDR3 residues: CASSQGTGLNYGYTF. In DNA, the CDR3 is TGCGCCAGCAGCCAGGGGACAGGGTTGAACTATGGCTACACCTTC.

The chain combines TRBV24-1 with TRBJ1-4; a weak D match, TRBD1 (6 bases). Germline V lookup: CDR1 KGHDR, CDR2 SFDVKD. The length of the CDR3 is 16 residues. The V end lost 3 bases, the J end lost 7 bases, and 17 bases lay between the germline ends. Here the CDR3 DNA reads TGTGCCACCAGTGATGGGAGGGGGATGGGGTCTGAAAAACTGTTTTTT. As protein: CATSDGRGMGSEKLFF.